The 27 T cell receptor beta chains given below trace back to one sample, sequenced in a study of blood T cell repertoires in COVID-19. The data were produced by immunoSEQ multiplex PCR, yet TCRdb's version contains in-frame clones alone and is incomplete. The repertoire has roughly 230,000 clones, 70% to 90% of them found once; the top ten carry approximately 0.7%. Sequencing was performed on peripheral blood. All receptors come from a human donor in a cohort sampled during active COVID-19.

The table lists this clone with a count of one. The chain combines TRBV21-1 with TRBJ1-2. TRBV21-1 is a pseudogene locus. CDR3 size: 12 residues. The CDR3 DNA follows: TGTGCCAGCAGCAAAAATATTCGTGGCTACACCTTC. Residues: CASSKNIRGYTF.

The chain links TRBV5-1 to TRBJ1-1, with TRBD1 matching over 9 bases. V shed 3 bases, J shed 1 base, and the junction held 1 base outside the gene matches. The V gene's germline CDR1 is SGHRS and CDR2 YFSETQ. This CDR3 has 14 amino acids. This CDR3 is CASSSGQGNTEAFF. The CDR3 nucleotides read TGCGCCAGCAGCTCGGGACAGGGGAACACTGAAGCTTTCTTT.

The chain is built from TRBV6-5 and TRBJ1-2, with D possibly matching TRBD1 (6 bases). Germline-derived CDR1 and CDR2 are MNHEY and SVGAGI. There are 14 residues in the CDR3. V was cut by 6 bases and J by 8 bases, with 19 bases left in between. CDR3: CASSPQDSQLGYTF. The CDR3, as DNA: TGTGCCAGCAGCCCCCAGGACAGTCAGCTGGGCTACACCTTC.

The chain joins TRBV7-9 to TRBJ1-1; 7 bases map to TRBD1. Trimming took 5 bases from V and 7 from J; bases not matched to a gene: 13. The CDR3 is 15 amino acids. Germline-derived CDR1 and CDR2 are SEHNR and FQNEAQ (reference sequence). CDR3 amino acids: CASSPGVKGGREAFF. The CDR3 coding sequence is TGTGCCAGCAGCCCTGGGGTCAAAGGGGGCCGTGAAGCTTTCTTT.

The gene calls are TRBV6-2 or TRBV6-3 and TRBJ2-1; D might be TRBD1 (6 bases). The CDR3 covers 15 residues. V was clipped by 7 bases and J by 4 bases, with 17 bases between them. The germline V gene has CDR1 MNHEY and CDR2 SVGEGT. The CDR3 region has the DNA TGTGCCAGCAACCCAGGGCAGGGGTTGTACAATGAGCAGTTCTTC. Translated, it gives CASNPGQGLYNEQFF.

This sequence joins TRBV24-1 and TRBJ1-1; tentatively, D is TRBD1 (6 bases). There are 16 residues in the CDR3. Germline V gene lookup returns CDR1 KGHDR and CDR2 SFDVKD. Between the trimmed V and J ends, which lost 4 bases and 6 bases, there was a span of 20 bases. CDR3 sequence reads: CATSEINRVGISEAFF. The DNA of the CDR3 is TGTGCCACCAGTGAGATTAACAGGGTTGGTATTTCTGAAGCTTTCTTT.

This chain uses TRBV4-2 with TRBJ2-2; 7 nucleotides match TRBD2. Losses at the gene ends were 0 bases for V and 4 bases for J; bases not matched to a gene: 5. The CDR3 loop spans 16 amino acids. From germline, CDR1 is LGHNA and CDR2 YNFKEQ. CDR3 nucleotides: TGTGCCAGCAGCCAAGACAGGGAGGGTCTCACCGGGGAGCTGTTTTTT. Encoded protein: CASSQDREGLTGELFF.

The chain is built from TRBV6-2 or TRBV6-3 and TRBJ1-5; 8 bases agree with TRBD1. This CDR3 region has 13 residues. J was trimmed by 6 bases and V by 5 bases; bases with no gene match: 3. Germline CDR1 MNHEY, CDR2 SVGEGT. The CDR3 nucleotides are TGTGCCAGCAGTGACAGGGGAGGTCAGCCCCAGCATTTT. This sequence encodes CASSDRGGQPQHF.

V usage is TRBV9 and J usage is TRBJ2-7, with 10 bases identical to TRBD2. The CDR3 length is 15 residues. J was trimmed by 5 bases and V by 0 bases; bases with no gene match: 5. Germline assignment: CDR1 SGDLS and CDR2 YYNGEE. For the CDR3, the DNA is TGTGCCAGCAGCGTAGACCCTAGCGGGAGTGACGAGCAGTACTTC. It encodes CASSVDPSGSDEQYF.

V gene TRBV5-1 combines with J gene TRBJ1-5; 12 nucleotides line up with TRBD1. The germline V gene has CDR1 SGHRS and CDR2 YFSETQ. The CDR3 contains 15 residues. J was trimmed by 6 bases and V by 0 bases; bases with no gene match: 1. CDR3 nucleotide sequence: TGCGCCAGCAGCTTGGAGGGACAGGGGGCTCAGCCCCAGCATTTT. As protein: CASSLEGQGAQPQHF.

This rearrangement joins TRBV10-2 to TRBJ2-6; 7 positions agree with TRBD1. This CDR3 has 17 residues. Germline CDR1 and CDR2: WSHSY and SAAADI. The J segment lost 2 bases and the V segment lost 8 bases, leaving 12 bases of the junction unmatched. CDR3 coding DNA: TGCGCCAGCCGACGACACAGGGGAATGGCTGGGGCCAACGTCCTGACTTTC. Residues: CASRRHRGMAGANVLTF.

Written as DNA, the CDR3 is TGTGCCAGCAGCCAAGCCGGACAGACCGCTAATTCACCCCTCCACTTT. Amino acid sequence: CASSQAGQTANSPLHF. The J gene is TRBJ1-6, the V gene TRBV4-2; the D gene is possibly TRBD1 (6 bases). The length of the CDR3 is 16 residues. The V and J ends lost 1 base and 6 bases respectively, with 13 bases between them. In germline, CDR1 is LGHNA, CDR2 YNFKEQ.

The chain employs TRBV15 and TRBJ2-3; D uncertain. CDR3 length: 13 amino acids. The germline V and J ends were trimmed by 1 base and 1 base, with 3 bases remaining between them. Germline values: CDR1 LNHNV, CDR2 YYDKDF (reference sequence). The CDR3 loop is CATSRGGTDTQYF. Written as DNA, the CDR3 is TGTGCCACCAGCAGAGGAGGCACAGATACGCAGTATTTT.

The chain carries TRBV6-2 or TRBV6-3 and TRBJ2-7; D unclear. The CDR3 length is 14 residues. The V end lost 6 bases, the J end lost 0 bases, and 12 bases lay between the germline ends. Germline assignment: CDR1 MNHEY and CDR2 SVGEGT. CDR3 coding DNA: TGTGCCAGCAGGTACCTAGAGAGCTCCTACGAGCAGTACTTC. It encodes CASRYLESSYEQYF.

This chain links TRBV6-5 with TRBJ1-1; 10 nucleotides align to TRBD1. The CDR3 is 15 amino acids. The germline V gene has CDR1 MNHEY and CDR2 SVGAGI. Losses at the gene ends were 2 bases for V and 1 base for J; bases not matched to a gene: 1. The CDR3 DNA reads as TGTGCCAGCAGTTACGACAGGGGGCGGAACACTGAAGCTTTCTTT. It specifies CASSYDRGRNTEAFF.

This chain links TRBV12-3 or TRBV12-4 with TRBJ2-1; 7 positions match TRBD1. The CDR3 runs 11 residues. The junction had 2 bases not matched to a gene; V was cut back by 8 bases and J by 7 bases. The CDR3 bases are TGTGCCAGCGGCAGGGGGAATGAGCAGTTCTTC. Residues: CASGRGNEQFF.

The V call is TRBV28, the J call TRBJ2-7; 12 positions agree with TRBD2. This CDR3 region has 16 residues. J was trimmed by 0 bases and V by 3 bases; bases with no gene match: 3. Germline assignment: CDR1 MDHEN and CDR2 SYDVKM. The CDR3 DNA sequence: TGTGCCAGCAGTTTTCGACTAGCGGGGGCCTCCTACGAGCAGTACTTC. This sequence encodes CASSFRLAGASYEQYF.

V is TRBV5-1 and J is TRBJ1-1, with 9 nucleotides matching TRBD1. With V trimmed by 7 bases and J by 6 bases, 7 bases remained unmatched. CDR3 length: 13 amino acids. Germline-derived CDR1 and CDR2 are SGHRS and YFSETQ. In DNA form, the CDR3 reads TGCGCCAGCGGGGGACAGGGCGGTTCTGAAGCTTTCTTT. The encoded protein is CASGGQGGSEAFF.

This chain links TRBV11-2 with TRBJ1-2, with 8 nucleotides matching TRBD1. This CDR3 is built from 13 residues. Unmatched junction bases numbered 3, after V lost 3 bases and J lost 6 bases. CDR1 is SGHAT and CDR2 is FQNNGV in the germline V gene. This CDR3 is CASSLGRGHGYTF. The CDR3 bases are TGTGCCAGCAGCTTGGGCAGGGGGCATGGCTACACCTTC.

The rearrangement uses TRBV6-5 and TRBJ2-5, with D perhaps TRBD2 (6 bases). Trimming took off 4 bases at V and 8 bases at J, with 14 bases between the two ends. CDR3 length equals 13 residues. Germline V CDR1 and CDR2: MNHEY, SVGAGI. CDR3 sequence reads: CASSWASEKTQYF. Here the CDR3 DNA reads TGTGCCAGCAGTTGGGCTAGCGAGAAAACCCAGTACTTC.

CDR3 protein: CASSPDRALGGYTF. The CDR3 DNA is TGTGCCAGCAGCCCCGACAGGGCCCTTGGGGGCTACACCTTC. This chain joins TRBV5-4 and TRBJ1-2; 7 positions match TRBD1. The V gene end was trimmed by 4 bases and the J gene end by 8 bases; junction bases not matched to a gene: 11. Looked up from germline, CDR1 is SGHNT and CDR2 is YYREEE (reference sequence). The CDR3 extends over 14 amino acids.

V is TRBV6-4 and J is TRBJ1-4; D is uncertain. The length of the CDR3 is 13 residues. Germline-derived CDR1 and CDR2 are MRHNA and SNTAGT. The V and J ends lost 2 bases and 5 bases respectively, with 6 bases between them. The CDR3: CASSDLPNEKLFF. The CDR3 DNA reads TGTGCCAGCAGTGACCTACCGAATGAAAAACTGTTTTTT.

This clone is a singleton in its sample. This sequence joins TRBV20-1 and TRBJ2-5; TRBD1 is a possible D gene (5 bases). CDR1 DFQATT and CDR2 SNEGSKA come from the germline V gene (reference sequence). V dropped 8 bases and J dropped 4 bases, with 11 bases sitting between them. This CDR3 comprises 11 residues. The CDR3 spells CSPLGRETQYF. The CDR3 region has the DNA TGCAGTCCCCTGGGGCGAGAGACCCAGTACTTC.

The genes are TRBV28 and TRBJ1-1; D is uncertain. This CDR3 contains 13 residues. CDR1 is MDHEN, CDR2 SYDVKM, per germline. V was clipped by 3 bases and J by 4 bases, with 9 bases between them. The DNA for the CDR3 is TGTGCCAGCAGTTTGGGAGGTGGCACTGAAGCTTTCTTT. Protein sequence: CASSLGGGTEAFF.

The chain joins TRBV7-2 to TRBJ2-5; no clear D. V was cut by 1 base and J by 2 bases, with 8 bases left in between. In germline, CDR1 is SGHTA, CDR2 FQGNSA. The CDR3 length is 14 residues. CDR3 nucleotide sequence: TGTGCCAGCAGCTTAGTGACGGAGCAAGAGACCCAGTACTTC. The encoded protein is CASSLVTEQETQYF.

J is TRBJ2-2 and V is TRBV15; D call uncertain. Trimming shortened V by 8 bases and J by 0 bases, and 10 bases separated the two germline ends. CDR1 is LNHNV, CDR2 YYDKDF, per germline (reference sequence). The CDR3 runs to 14 residues. CDR3 nucleotide sequence: TGTGCCACCTCCGCCGGTGCGAACACCGGGGAGCTGTTTTTT. Encoded protein: CATSAGANTGELFF. Complete variable domain (other parts from reference TRBV15 and TRBJ2-2): DAMVIQNPRYQVTQFGKPVTLSCSQTLNHNVMYWYQQKSSQAPKLLFHYYDKDFNNEADTPDNFQSRRPNTSFCFLDIRSPGLGDTAMYLCATSAGANTGELFFGEGSRLTVL.

V gene TRBV5-1 combines with J gene TRBJ1-4, with D unresolved. The V gene lost 2 bases and the J gene lost 8 bases, with 13 bases spanning the gap. Germline V gene data show CDR1 as SGHRS and CDR2 as YFSETQ. The CDR3 loop spans 14 amino acids. For the CDR3, the DNA is TGCGCCAGCAGCTTCCACGGAGCGGGGGAAAAACTGTTTTTT. It encodes CASSFHGAGEKLFF.